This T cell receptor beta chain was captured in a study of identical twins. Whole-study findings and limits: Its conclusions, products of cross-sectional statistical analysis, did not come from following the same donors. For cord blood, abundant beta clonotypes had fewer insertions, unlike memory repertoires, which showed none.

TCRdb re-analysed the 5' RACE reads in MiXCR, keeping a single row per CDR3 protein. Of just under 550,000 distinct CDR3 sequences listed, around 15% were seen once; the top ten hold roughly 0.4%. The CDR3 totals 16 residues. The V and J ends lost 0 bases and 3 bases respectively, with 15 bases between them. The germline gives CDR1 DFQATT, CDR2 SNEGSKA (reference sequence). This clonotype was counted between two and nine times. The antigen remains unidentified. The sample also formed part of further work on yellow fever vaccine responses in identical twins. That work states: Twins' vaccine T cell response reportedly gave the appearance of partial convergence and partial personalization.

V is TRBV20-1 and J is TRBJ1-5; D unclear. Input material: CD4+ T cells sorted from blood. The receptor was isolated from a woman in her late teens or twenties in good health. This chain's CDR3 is CSARDYGRMDNQPQHF. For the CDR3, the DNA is TGCAGTGCTAGAGATTACGGCAGGATGGACAATCAGCCCCAGCATTTT.